The entry that follows covers one T cell receptor (beta chain) sequence. These data are taken from a study of blood T cell repertoires in COVID-19. Study-level information: Sample material is recorded as cDNA or gDNA derived from T cells, B-cell-depleted T cells, or PBMCs.

Participants, about 18 to 90 years old, spanned around 26 US areas. Cohorts were determined from participant-reported clinical history. The CDR3 has 12 residues. V gave up 6 bases and J gave up 0 bases, with 3 bases separating them. Germline V lookup: CDR1 MNHEY, CDR2 SVGAGI. Profiling relied on immunoSEQ multiplex PCR, and the TCRdb table lists in-frame clones only, not all of them. The sample carries some 200,000 clones, roughly 80% recorded once. The sequencing sample was made of PBMCs or T cells enriched from blood (not recorded which). The chain recombines TRBV6-5 with TRBJ2-1; D uncertain. This clonotype was sampled from a woman aged 55-75 years with acute COVID-19. The CDR3 nucleotides read TGTGCCAGCAGGAGCTCCTACAATGAGCAGTTCTTC. It yields the protein CASRSSYNEQFF.